This TCR beta chain was identified during a study of blood T cell repertoires in COVID-19 (dated by TCRdb to 2018 to 2020). The study in broad terms: The collaborator samples originated in the United States, Italy and Spain and spanned the acute and convalescent phases of COVID-19. The material from the prospective study consisted of cDNA or gDNA derived from T cells, B-cell-depleted T cells, or PBMCs. The dataset comprised deeply sampled blood TCRbeta repertoires from subjects exposed to, actively infected with, or recovered from COVID-19. The repertoires were released in a freely available public database intended as a resource for research on the immune response to SARS-CoV-2. The samples were drawn from the first 160 participants of the ongoing ImmuneRACE study and from over 950 subjects provided by 6 global collaborators. The sample metadata nearly always contained a de-identified subject ID, COVID-19 status, age in years and sex. HLA class I and class II types, where available, came from metadata supplied by the sample provider rather than from assay-based typing.

TCRbeta CDR3 regions were amplified from genomic DNA by means of the immunoSEQ Assay, a bias-controlled multiplex PCR. For the original study's pipeline: Nucleated cell counts per sample were estimated from amplification of reference gene primers within the assay. Sequence reads were collapsed and filtered to measure the absolute abundance of every unique TCRbeta CDR3 rearrangement. Productive Simpson clonality was computed per sample as the square root of Simpson's diversity index over productive rearrangements. TCRdb holds this immuneACCESS table with in-frame rearrangements only. Some clones are missing; in checked studies, unresolved V genes explain under half, and the rest has no known cause. V, J and clone size derive from that table, while D and trimming were established from the DNA sequence. Within this sample are roughly 50,000 clones, with roughly 85% of them counted one time only. In total, the top ten clones hold about 6% of the sample.

The CDR1 and CDR2 encoded by the germline V gene (reference sequence) are GTSNPN and SVGIG. The V end loses 2 bases and the J end loses 6 bases, and a stretch of 17 bases separates them. The CDR3 numbers 14 residues from cysteine through phenylalanine. Just CDR3 DNA is preserved here, 42 bases in frame from base 1. Whole blood was collected in K2EDTA tubes by collaborating institutions according to the institutions' own protocols. For TCRbeta analysis, collaborators shipped samples in one of three forms: frozen whole blood, isolated PBMCs, or DNA extracted from either of those sample types. The paper as a whole reports these results and caveats: The quantity of clinical and demographic metadata differed by source and by participant and was supplied without curation.

About this clone itself: Its antigen remains undetermined. Qualities for individual bases were not recorded, and no much larger clone is one base off.

Input material: peripheral blood. In this chain, TRBV30 is recombined with TRBJ2-7; TRBD1 could be the D gene, as 6 bases match. The TCR originated in a man aged 55 to 70 with acute or convalescent COVID-19. The DNA reads TGTGCCTGGAGTACCCTCACAGGGCGCAGCGAGCAGTACTTC. This is translated as CAWSTLTGRSEQYF. Full variable domain (CDR3 extended with the reference TRBV30 and TRBJ2-7 proteins): SQTIHQWPATLVQPVGSPLSLECTVEGTSNPNLYWYRQAAGRGLQLLFYSVGIGQISSEVPQNLSASRPQDRQFILSSKKLLLSDSGFYLCAWSTLTGRSEQYFGPGTRLTVT.